The entry below describes one T cell receptor (beta chain). Use of 60 Vbeta and 13 Jbeta primers characterized the PCR. Generated by immunoSEQ multiplex PCR, the TCRdb table keeps only in-frame clones and is missing some. The data contain 120,000 to 150,000 clones, approximately 72% of them seen just once; the ten biggest clones take up around 6.3%. The entry originates in a study of cytomegalovirus exposure and HLA in healthy donors. Per the germline V gene, CDR1 is DFQATT and CDR2 is SNEGSKA (reference sequence). The CDR3 has 11 residues. V was shortened by 5 bases and J by 5 bases, with 7 bases between the two germline ends.

This sequence joins TRBV20-1 and TRBJ2-1; D is possibly TRBD1 (5 bases). The TCR originated in a woman in her sixties in good health and CMV-seronegative. The sequenced sample was PBMCs. The CDR3 bases are TGCAGTGCTCGACAGAACAATGAGCAGTTCTTC. Translation: CSARQNNEQFF.